Listed below are T cell receptor beta chains from one sample, sequenced in a study of blood T cell repertoires in COVID-19. The data were produced by immunoSEQ multiplex PCR, yet TCRdb's version contains in-frame clones alone and is incomplete. This sample has a few hundred thousand clones; around 85% occur once, and the top ten carry 0.87%. The sample was peripheral blood. The receptors stem from a human donor with COVID-19, enrolled during active disease. The donor label of this sample is uncertain. Each CDR3 is given with its conserved first and last residue. D genes are given only for firm matches. Only part of the rows carry a size: once, few, many, or a class if the clone is expanded.

v_call	clone_size	d_call	j_call	cdr3_aa	cdr3_nt
TRBV19	-	TRBD2	TRBJ2-1	CASSEHSGRIYNEQFF	TGTGCCAGTAGCGAACATAGCGGGAGAATATACAATGAGCAGTTCTTC
TRBV7-6	few	TRBD2	TRBJ2-1	CASSAWGGRSHNEQFF	TGTGCCAGCTCAGCTTGGGGCGGGAGATCCCACAATGAGCAGTTCTTC
TRBV2	few	-	TRBJ1-4	CASTKDGGGNEKLFF	TGTGCCAGCACCAAGGACGGGGGGGGTAATGAAAAACTGTTTTTT
TRBV5-1	-	TRBD1	TRBJ1-2	CASSLPTGTGSGYTF	TGCGCCAGCAGCTTACCGACAGGGACTGGGTCGGGCTACACCTTC
TRBV5-4	many	TRBD2	TRBJ2-7	CAIPIASGSDEQYF	TGTGCCATCCCGATAGCTAGCGGGAGCGACGAGCAGTACTTC
TRBV27	-	TRBD1	TRBJ2-1	CASSPGDRGFRNEQFF	TGTGCCAGCAGTCCGGGGGACAGGGGGTTCCGCAATGAGCAGTTCTTC
TRBV29-1	-	TRBD1	TRBJ1-2	CSVVKQTGAYGYGYTF	TGCAGCGTTGTCAAGCAAACAGGGGCCTATGGGTATGGCTACACCTTC
TRBV5-1	-	-	TRBJ1-1	CASSLAGSPGTEAFF	TGCGCCAGCAGCTTGGCAGGCAGCCCGGGAACTGAAGCTTTCTTT
TRBV11-2	-	-	TRBJ2-7	CASSYSSYEQYF	TGTGCCAGCAGCTATAGCTCCTACGAGCAGTACTTC
TRBV5-1	-	-	TRBJ2-3	CASSFKTTDTQYF	TGCGCCAGCAGCTTTAAGACAACAGATACGCAGTATTTT
TRBV6-5	-	TRBD1	TRBJ1-1	CASSYSGQGLTEAFF	TGTGCCAGCAGTTACAGCGGACAGGGTCTCACTGAAGCTTTCTTT
TRBV28	-	-	TRBJ1-2	CASGRTDLHYGYTF	TGTGCCAGCGGTCGGACAGATCTACACTATGGCTACACCTTC
TRBV6-5	-	TRBD1	TRBJ2-7	CASSLDRGAYEQYF	TGTGCCAGCAGTCTGGACAGGGGGGCCTACGAGCAGTACTTC
TRBV2	-	-	TRBJ2-3	CAGQTWGPSTDTQYF	TGTGCCGGACAGACGTGGGGACCTAGCACAGATACGCAGTATTTT
TRBV7-8	few	-	TRBJ1-4	CASSLRDPFLGEKLFF	TGTGCCAGCAGCTTACGGGATCCCTTCCTGGGTGAAAAACTGTTTTTT
TRBV7-9	-	-	TRBJ1-1	CASSGWQGRDTEAFF	TGTGCCAGCAGCGGATGGCAGGGAAGAGACACTGAAGCTTTCTTT
TRBV6-5	-	TRBD2	TRBJ2-5	CASSYSAGVEETQYF	TGTGCCAGCAGTTACTCGGCGGGAGTGGAGGAGACCCAGTACTTC
TRBV2	-	-	TRBJ2-1	CASSQTRGAPAEQFF	TGTGCCAGCAGTCAAACCCGGGGAGCCCCCGCTGAGCAGTTCTTC
TRBV25-1	-	-	TRBJ2-1	CASSDFTLSYNEQFF	TGTGCCAGCAGCGACTTTACCCTCTCCTACAATGAGCAGTTCTTC
TRBV7-2	-	TRBD1	TRBJ1-5	CASSIRSGGNSNQPQHF	TGTGCCAGCAGCATCCGCTCAGGGGGAAATAGCAATCAGCCCCAGCATTTT
TRBV27	-	-	TRBJ2-1	CASSPYGGRVSYNEQFF	TGTGCCAGCAGTCCCTACGGGGGTAGGGTCTCCTACAATGAGCAGTTCTTC
TRBV4-2	-	TRBD1	TRBJ1-4	CASSQARGDEKLFF	TGTGCCAGCAGCCAAGCCAGGGGGGATGAAAAACTGTTTTTT
TRBV11-2	once	-	TRBJ2-6	CASSRWANVLTF	TGTGCCAGCAGCCGGTGGGCCAACGTCCTGACTTTC
TRBV6-5	-	-	TRBJ2-5	CASSYSESGQETQYF	TGTGCCAGCAGTTACTCGGAGTCAGGGCAAGAGACCCAGTACTTC
TRBV7-8	-	-	TRBJ2-1	CASSLTGTSSYNEQFF	TGTGCCAGCAGCTTGACAGGGACTAGCTCCTACAATGAGCAGTTCTTC
TRBV7-6	-	TRBD1	TRBJ2-2	CASSLAVAGGYPGELFF	TGTGCCAGCAGCTTAGCGGTGGCAGGGGGCTATCCCGGGGAGCTGTTTTTT
TRBV28	-	-	TRBJ2-2	CASRKYGAGPAGELFF	TGTGCCAGCAGAAAGTACGGAGCAGGGCCGGCCGGGGAGCTGTTTTTT
TRBV10-3	few	-	TRBJ2-5	CAISEQARETQYF	TGTGCCATCAGTGAGCAGGCCCGGGAGACCCAGTACTTC
TRBV29-1	once	TRBD1	TRBJ2-2	CSVVNRGSGELFF	TGCAGCGTTGTTAACAGGGGATCCGGGGAGCTGTTTTTT
TRBV28	-	-	TRBJ2-7	CASRTTYEQYF	TGTGCCAGCAGAACTACCTACGAGCAGTACTTC
TRBV11-2	-	-	TRBJ1-2	CASSAGNWQPANYGYTF	TGTGCCAGCAGTGCCGGGAATTGGCAGCCAGCTAACTATGGCTACACCTTC
TRBV6-5	-	TRBD2	TRBJ2-1	CASSYSTSGHNEQFF	TGTGCCAGCAGTTACTCGACTAGCGGCCACAATGAGCAGTTCTTC
TRBV28	-	-	TRBJ1-5	CASSFDPVQPQHF	TGTGCCAGCAGTTTTGATCCGGTTCAGCCCCAGCATTTT
TRBV12-3/TRBV12-4	-	-	TRBJ1-1	CASSLGGGLEAFF	TGTGCCAGCAGTTTGGGAGGGGGACTTGAAGCTTTCTTT
TRBV19	few	TRBD1	TRBJ2-7	CASAGTGVYEQYF	TGTGCCAGCGCTGGGACAGGGGTCTACGAGCAGTACTTC
TRBV27	-	-	TRBJ2-7	CASTKTGISLGYEQYF	TGTGCCAGCACTAAAACGGGGATAAGTCTCGGGTACGAGCAGTACTTC
TRBV12-3/TRBV12-4	-	-	TRBJ1-2	CASSIQSYGYTF	TGTGCCAGCAGTATACAGAGTTATGGCTACACCTTC
TRBV19	-	TRBD2	TRBJ2-1	CASTPSSGRAFSGAYNEQFF	TGTGCCAGTACCCCTTCTAGCGGGAGGGCCTTTTCTGGCGCCTACAATGAGCAGTTCTTC
TRBV7-3	-	-	TRBJ2-1	CASSLNQGPYNEQFF	TGTGCCAGCAGCTTAAATCAGGGGCCCTACAATGAGCAGTTCTTC
TRBV11-2	-	-	TRBJ1-5	CASSPERGNDQPQHF	TGTGCCAGCAGCCCCGAGCGGGGAAACGATCAGCCCCAGCATTTT
TRBV28	-	TRBD2	TRBJ2-7	CASSFSGETYEQYF	TGTGCCAGCAGTTTTAGCGGGGAAACCTACGAGCAGTACTTC
TRBV5-1	-	TRBD1	TRBJ1-1	CASSREPTGSMNTEAFF	TGCGCCAGCAGCAGAGAACCGACAGGGAGCATGAACACTGAAGCTTTCTTT
TRBV5-5	-	-	TRBJ1-2	CASSRSEPNYGYTF	TGTGCCAGCAGCCGGAGCGAACCCAACTATGGCTACACCTTC
TRBV7-2	-	-	TRBJ1-5	CASSLTGWNQPQHF	TGTGCCAGCAGCTTAACAGGGTGGAATCAGCCCCAGCATTTT
TRBV6-5	-	-	TRBJ1-1	CASSRGTEAFF	TGTGCCAGCAGTAGGGGTACTGAAGCTTTCTTT
TRBV27	-	-	TRBJ2-1	CASSLGSAGPVEQFF	TGTGCCAGCAGTTTAGGTTCGGCGGGCCCAGTTGAGCAGTTCTTC
TRBV29-1	-	TRBD2	TRBJ2-7	CSAEWGGTYEQYF	TGCAGCGCCGAGTGGGGGGGGACCTACGAGCAGTACTTC
TRBV15	-	-	TRBJ1-3	CATSGRIRSGNTIYF	TGTGCCACCAGCGGCAGGATTCGCTCTGGAAACACCATATATTTT
TRBV4-1	-	-	TRBJ2-7	CASSLGVLAYEQYF	TGCGCCAGCAGCCTGGGAGTTCTGGCCTACGAGCAGTACTTC
TRBV30	once	-	TRBJ2-2	CAWNHDTGTPNTGELFF	TGTGCCTGGAATCACGACACCGGGACACCGAACACCGGGGAGCTGTTTTTT
TRBV5-1	few	TRBD1	TRBJ2-7	CASSLVTGDDEQYF	TGCGCCAGCAGCTTGGTTACAGGGGACGACGAGCAGTACTTC